A selection of T cell receptor beta chains follows, all from one sample in a study of T cells in Graves' hyperthyroidism and ophthalmopathy. TCRdb independently ran MiXCR on the multiplex PCR reads; one entry per CDR3 protein. Altogether under 350,000 distinct CDR3 sequences are present, about 15% being singletons, with the ten largest covering 55% to 60%. Sequenced material: blood. The receptors originated from a woman aged 55-70 years with Graves' ophthalmopathy. Each CDR3 is given with its conserved first and last residue. The order of the fields is CDR3 protein, CDR3 DNA, J gene, D gene, clone size, V gene. The D gene is left open where the match is weak. Not all rows give a size; the values are once, few, many and, for expanded clones, a class.

CASSHEGGLGDEQFF TGTGCCAGCAGCCACGAGGGGGGCTTGGGGGATGAGCAGTTCTTC TRBJ2-1 - - TRBV27
CASSLDATQREQYF TGTGCCAGCAGCTTAGATGCCACGCAACGGGAGCAGTACTTC TRBJ2-7 - many TRBV7-2
CSVEVVGQFF TGCAGCGTTGAGGTTGTAGGGCAGTTCTTC TRBJ2-1 - many TRBV29-1
CASSLSGGAYEQYF TGTGCCAGCAGCTTATCGGGGGGGGCTTACGAGCAGTACTTC TRBJ2-7 TRBD2 many TRBV11-2
CSAYPGQGASEQYF TGCAGTGCTTATCCGGGACAGGGGGCGAGCGAGCAGTACTTC TRBJ2-7 TRBD1 - TRBV20-1
CSALDNIQYF TGCAGTGCCCTGGACAACATTCAGTACTTC TRBJ2-4 - many TRBV20-1
CASSLIWAPGAYEQYF TGTGCCAGCAGTTTAATCTGGGCACCGGGAGCCTACGAGCAGTACTTC TRBJ2-7 - many TRBV27
CASSLEVASYNEQFF TGTGCCAGCAGTTTAGAAGTAGCCTCCTACAATGAGCAGTTCTTC TRBJ2-1 - many TRBV12-3/TRBV12-4
CSVEAPVGLQTDTQYF TGCAGCGTTGAAGCCCCCGTGGGACTACAAACAGATACGCAGTATTTT TRBJ2-3 TRBD2 few TRBV29-1
CASSFDRAYEQYF TGTGCCAGCAGTTTTGACAGGGCGTACGAGCAGTACTTC TRBJ2-7 TRBD1 many TRBV28
CASRDRAYQETQYF TGTGCCAGCAGGGACAGGGCATACCAAGAGACCCAGTACTTC TRBJ2-5 TRBD1 many TRBV2
CASRPGGGTPGYGYTF TGTGCCAGCAGACCTGGGGGGGGGACCCCGGGCTATGGCTACACCTTC TRBJ1-2 - - TRBV7-2
CSAESRTGDNSPLHF TGCAGTGCTGAGAGCCGGACAGGGGATAATTCACCCCTCCACTTT TRBJ1-6 TRBD1 many TRBV20-1
CASEVAGGDTQYF TGTGCCAGCGAGGTAGCCGGAGGGGATACGCAGTATTTT TRBJ2-3 - many TRBV6-1
CASSLFLMDRDRTYNEQFF TGTGCCAGCAGCTTATTCCTGATGGACCGGGACAGGACCTACAATGAGCAGTTCTTC TRBJ2-1 TRBD1 few TRBV7-6
CASSLDRPWVSGNTIYF TGTGCCAGCAGCTTAGATCGCCCATGGGTCTCTGGAAACACCATATATTTT TRBJ1-3 - many TRBV7-6
CASTPGGAGQPQHF TGTGCCAGCACCCCCGGGGGGGCGGGTCAGCCCCAGCATTTT TRBJ1-5 - few TRBV6-1
CASSLDRGAEKLFF TGTGCCAGCAGCTTAGACCGAGGGGCAGAAAAACTGTTTTTT TRBJ1-4 - many TRBV7-2
CASSAPGAYNEQFF TGTGCCAGCAGCGCACCCGGGGCCTACAATGAGCAGTTCTTC TRBJ2-1 - many TRBV6-1
CASVPGPATQETQYF TGTGCCAGCGTCCCCGGCCCGGCAACGCAAGAGACCCAGTACTTC TRBJ2-5 - many TRBV7-8
CASSFMTNYGYTF TGTGCCAGCAGCTTTATGACCAACTATGGCTACACCTTC TRBJ1-2 - many TRBV7-2
CSVEGYTF TGCAGCGTTGAAGGCTACACCTTC TRBJ1-2 - many TRBV29-1
CASSYSGGKVDEQYF TGTGCCAGCAGTTACTCGGGCGGGAAGGTCGACGAGCAGTACTTC TRBJ2-7 - - TRBV6-5
CASSLQPGGDGNEQFF TGCGCCAGCAGCTTGCAACCGGGAGGGGATGGGAATGAGCAGTTCTTC TRBJ2-1 TRBD2 - TRBV5-1
CASRKRAALETQYF TGTGCCAGCCGGAAACGGGCCGCCCTGGAGACCCAGTACTTC TRBJ2-5 - many TRBV7-2
CASSLERGEQFF TGTGCCAGCAGCTTAGAACGGGGTGAGCAGTTCTTC TRBJ2-1 - many TRBV7-9
CSARDGYTDTQYF TGCAGTGCTAGAGATGGCTACACAGATACGCAGTATTTT TRBJ2-3 - many TRBV20-1
CASSIWSGHYNEQFF TGTGCCAGCAGCATTTGGAGCGGTCACTACAATGAGCAGTTCTTC TRBJ2-1 - many TRBV11-2
CSAEHGTGDYEQYF TGCAGTGCCGAACACGGGACAGGGGACTACGAGCAGTACTTC TRBJ2-7 TRBD1 - TRBV20-1
CASSKTGNMNTEASF TGCGCCAGCAGCAAGACAGGTAATATGAACACTGAAGCTTCCTTT TRBJ1-1 - - TRBV5-1
CASSSWTSGRTETQYF TGTGCCAGCAGCTCGTGGACTAGCGGGAGGACAGAGACCCAGTACTTC TRBJ2-5 TRBD2 - TRBV7-8